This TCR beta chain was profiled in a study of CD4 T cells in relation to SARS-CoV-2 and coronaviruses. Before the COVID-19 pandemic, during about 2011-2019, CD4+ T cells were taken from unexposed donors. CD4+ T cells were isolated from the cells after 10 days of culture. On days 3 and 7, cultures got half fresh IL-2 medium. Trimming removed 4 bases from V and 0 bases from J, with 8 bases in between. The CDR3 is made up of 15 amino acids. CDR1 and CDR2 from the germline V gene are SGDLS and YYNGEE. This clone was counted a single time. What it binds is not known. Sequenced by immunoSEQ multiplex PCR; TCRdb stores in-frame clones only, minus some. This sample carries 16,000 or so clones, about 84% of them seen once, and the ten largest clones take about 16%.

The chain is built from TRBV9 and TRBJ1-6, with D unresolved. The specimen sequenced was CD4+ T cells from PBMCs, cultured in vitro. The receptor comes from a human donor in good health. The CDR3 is CASSPTSSYNSPLHF. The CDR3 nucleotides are TGTGCCAGCAGCCCTACAAGCTCCTATAATTCACCCCTCCACTTT.